The rows below give T cell receptor beta chains drawn from one sample of a study of CD8 T cells in ankylosing spondylitis. TCRdb passed the 5' RACE reads through MiXCR, listing each CDR3 protein once. This sample has about 25,000 distinct CDR3 sequences; less than 3% occur once, and the top ten carry 7.7%. Sequencing used blood, either unsorted or a sorted T cell fraction (not recorded which). The receptors here all came from a female donor with ankylosing spondylitis or in good health (not recorded which). Each CDR3 is given with its conserved first and last residue. A D gene is named only where the DNA matches it firmly. Only part of the rows carry a size: once, few, many, or a class if the clone is expanded.

many,TRBJ2-7,TRBV9,TRBD1,CASSVGTGGASYEQYF,TGTGCCAGCAGCGTAGGGACAGGGGGCGCGTCCTACGAGCAGTACTTC
many,TRBJ2-7,TRBV9,TRBD2,CASSSSGLLNYEQYF,TGTGCCAGCAGCTCGTCGGGACTACTAAACTACGAGCAGTACTTC
many,TRBJ1-3,TRBV9,NA,CASSVGWGSSGNTIYF,TGTGCCAGCAGCGTAGGCTGGGGCAGCTCTGGAAACACCATATATTTT
medium-sized,TRBJ2-1,TRBV9,NA,CASSVGDSPYNEQFF,TGTGCCAGCAGCGTAGGAGACAGTCCCTACAATGAGCAGTTCTTC
many,TRBJ2-5,TRBV9,NA,CASSVASGLQETQYF,TGTGCCAGCAGCGTGGCGTCGGGGCTGCAAGAGACCCAGTACTTC
many,TRBJ2-2,TRBV9,NA,CASSVAHTANTGELFF,TGTGCCAGCAGCGTAGCCCACACCGCGAACACCGGGGAGCTGTTTTTT
many,TRBJ2-1,TRBV9,NA,CASSTPLSGRGTYNEQFF,TGTGCCAGCAGCACCCCACTGAGCGGTAGGGGTACCTACAATGAGCAGTTCTTC
many,TRBJ2-1,TRBV9,NA,CASSGGGPPLDEQFF,TGTGCCAGCAGCGGTGGGGGGCCCCCGTTAGATGAGCAGTTCTTC
many,TRBJ2-5,TRBV9,NA,CASSSRPTGQETQYF,TGTGCCAGCAGCTCTCGTCCGACAGGCCAAGAGACCCAGTACTTC
many,TRBJ2-5,TRBV9,NA,CASSVTPSVQETQYF,TGTGCCAGCAGCGTAACCCCCTCAGTCCAAGAGACCCAGTACTTC
many,TRBJ2-1,TRBV9,TRBD2,CASSTELAGDYNEQFF,TGTGCCAGCAGCACCGAGCTAGCGGGAGACTACAATGAGCAGTTCTTC
medium-sized,TRBJ1-1,TRBV9,NA,CASSVGGGNRGAFF,TGTGCCAGCAGCGTAGGTGGCGGCAACCGGGGAGCTTTCTTT
many,TRBJ2-1,TRBV9,NA,CASGRLALLNEQFF,TGTGCCAGCGGGCGTCTAGCGCTGCTGAATGAGCAGTTCTTC
many,TRBJ2-3,TRBV9,NA,CASSPRRASTDTQYF,TGTGCCAGCAGCCCCCGGAGGGCCTCGACAGATACGCAGTATTTT
many,TRBJ1-6,TRBV9,NA,CASSSQGGSSPLHF,TGTGCCAGCAGCTCCCAGGGAGGGAGTTCACCCCTCCACTTT
many,TRBJ2-5,TRBV9,NA,CASNREIQETQYF,TGTGCCAGCAACCGGGAAATCCAAGAGACCCAGTACTTC
many,TRBJ2-6,TRBV9,TRBD2,CASSPSGAGANVLTF,TGTGCCAGCAGCCCAAGCGGGGCTGGGGCCAACGTCCTGACTTTC
many,TRBJ2-2,TRBV9,NA,CASSLGGRYTGELFF,TGTGCCAGCAGCCTAGGAGGGAGATACACCGGGGAGCTGTTTTTT
many,TRBJ2-1,TRBV9,TRBD1,CASSFGQGDVNEQFF,TGTGCCAGCAGCTTCGGACAGGGAGATGTCAATGAGCAGTTCTTC
many,TRBJ2-5,TRBV9,NA,CASSPRYGGQETQYF,TGTGCCAGCAGCCCCCGCTATGGGGGTCAGGAGACCCAGTACTTC
NA,TRBJ2-1,TRBV9,NA,CASSVGQPSYNEQFF,TGTGCCAGCAGCGTAGGGCAGCCCTCCTACAATGAGCAGTTCTTC
many,TRBJ1-3,TRBV9,NA,CASSVGQLSGNTIYF,TGTGCCAGCAGCGTAGGGCAGCTCTCTGGAAACACCATATATTTT
many,TRBJ2-2,TRBV9,NA,CASSVRDMNTGELFF,TGTGCCAGCAGCGTCCGGGACATGAACACCGGGGAGCTGTTTTTT
many,TRBJ1-1,TRBV9,NA,CASSPLENTEAFF,TGTGCCAGCAGCCCCCTGGAGAACACTGAAGCTTTCTTT
many,TRBJ1-2,TRBV9,TRBD1,CASSGQGSFGNYGYTF,TGTGCCAGCAGCGGACAGGGTTCCTTCGGGAACTATGGCTACACCTTC
many,TRBJ2-6,TRBV9,NA,CASSSSLLSGANVLTF,TGTGCCAGCAGCTCGAGCTTACTGTCTGGGGCCAACGTCCTGACTTTC
many,TRBJ2-1,TRBV9,TRBD2,CASSVVGTSGSREQFF,TGTGCCAGCAGCGTAGTCGGGACTAGCGGCAGCCGGGAGCAGTTCTTC
many,TRBJ1-1,TRBV9,NA,CASGPQGPTEAFF,TGTGCCAGCGGTCCACAGGGCCCCACTGAAGCTTTCTTT
medium-sized,TRBJ2-1,TRBV9,NA,CASSVAGASYNEQFF,TGTGCCAGCAGCGTAGCGGGGGCCTCCTACAATGAGCAGTTCTTC
once,TRBJ2-5,TRBV9,TRBD1,CASSDRDRGETQYF,TGTGCCAGCAGCGACCGGGACAGGGGTGAGACCCAGTACTTC
many,TRBJ2-1,TRBV9,NA,CASSPQLGVTFF,TGTGCCAGCAGCCCCCAACTTGGAGTAACGTTCTTC
many,TRBJ1-6,TRBV9,TRBD1,CASSPRQGRDSPLHF,TGTGCCAGCAGCCCGAGACAGGGTCGAGATTCACCCCTCCACTTT
many,TRBJ2-2,TRBV9,TRBD2,CASSVRASGKTGELFF,TGTGCCAGCAGCGTTCGGGCTAGCGGGAAAACCGGGGAGCTGTTTTTT
many,TRBJ1-3,TRBV9,NA,CASSGMVLSSGNTIYF,TGTGCCAGCAGCGGAATGGTCCTTAGCTCTGGAAACACCATATATTTT
many,TRBJ1-3,TRBV9,NA,CASSVGQLTGNTIYF,TGTGCCAGCAGCGTAGGCCAGCTTACTGGAAACACCATATATTTT
medium-sized,TRBJ2-2,TRBV9,NA,CASSFSRGSGELFF,TGTGCCAGCAGCTTCTCCAGGGGATCCGGGGAGCTGTTTTTT
many,TRBJ2-1,TRBV9,NA,CASSVAGVYNEQFF,TGTGCCAGCAGCGTAGCGGGAGTCTACAATGAGCAGTTCTTC
few,TRBJ1-6,TRBV9,NA,CASSVGQETNSPLHF,TGTGCCAGCAGCGTAGGACAGGAGACGAATTCACCCCTCCACTTT
many,TRBJ2-1,TRBV9,TRBD2,CASSVAPRVSGGAFF,TGTGCCAGCAGCGTGGCCCCCAGGGTGAGCGGGGGCGCGTTCTTC
NA,TRBJ2-1,TRBV9,NA,CASSVGGPSYNEQFF,TGTGCCAGCAGCGTAGGAGGGCCCTCCTACAATGAGCAGTTCTTC
many,TRBJ2-3,TRBV9,NA,CASSAPPFATGPDTQYF,TGTGCCAGCAGCGCGCCCCCGTTTGCCACTGGCCCAGATACGCAGTATTTT
NA,TRBJ2-5,TRBV9,NA,CASSVGPGGEQTQYF,TGTGCCAGCAGCGTAGGCCCGGGGGGCGAGCAGACCCAGTACTTC
many,TRBJ1-5,TRBV9,NA,CASSVRGDSNQPQHF,TGTGCCAGCAGCGTCCGAGGGGATAGCAATCAGCCCCAGCATTTT
few,TRBJ1-6,TRBV9,TRBD1,CASSVAGQYNSPLHF,TGTGCCAGCAGCGTAGCGGGACAGTATAATTCACCCCTCCACTTT
many,TRBJ2-2,TRBV9,NA,CASGIPNTGELFF,TGTGCCAGCGGAATCCCGAACACCGGGGAGCTGTTTTTT
medium-sized,TRBJ1-1,TRBV9,NA,CASSVVATDLMNTEAFF,TGTGCCAGCAGCGTAGTTGCGACCGACCTGATGAACACTGAAGCTTTCTTT
many,TRBJ2-2,TRBV9,NA,CASSETPVNTGELFF,TGTGCCAGCAGCGAAACCCCGGTGAACACCGGGGAGCTGTTTTTT
many,TRBJ2-1,TRBV9,NA,CASSMTGSGEQFF,TGTGCCAGCAGCATGACGGGCTCAGGGGAGCAGTTCTTC
many,TRBJ2-5,TRBV9,NA,CASGGAYETQYF,TGTGCCAGCGGGGGGGCGTACGAGACCCAGTACTTC
many,TRBJ2-5,TRBV9,NA,CASSVDRGFVETQYF,TGTGCCAGCAGCGTAGATCGGGGGTTTGTGGAGACCCAGTACTTC
many,TRBJ2-1,TRBV9,NA,CASSVETSYNEQFF,TGTGCCAGCAGCGTAGAGACTTCCTACAATGAGCAGTTCTTC
many,TRBJ2-3,TRBV9,TRBD2,CASSVGVAGASTDTQYF,TGTGCCAGCAGCGTAGGAGTAGCGGGGGCCTCCACAGATACGCAGTATTTT
medium-sized,TRBJ2-1,TRBV9,NA,CASSEDTLNEQFF,TGTGCCAGCAGCGAAGACACCCTCAATGAGCAGTTCTTC